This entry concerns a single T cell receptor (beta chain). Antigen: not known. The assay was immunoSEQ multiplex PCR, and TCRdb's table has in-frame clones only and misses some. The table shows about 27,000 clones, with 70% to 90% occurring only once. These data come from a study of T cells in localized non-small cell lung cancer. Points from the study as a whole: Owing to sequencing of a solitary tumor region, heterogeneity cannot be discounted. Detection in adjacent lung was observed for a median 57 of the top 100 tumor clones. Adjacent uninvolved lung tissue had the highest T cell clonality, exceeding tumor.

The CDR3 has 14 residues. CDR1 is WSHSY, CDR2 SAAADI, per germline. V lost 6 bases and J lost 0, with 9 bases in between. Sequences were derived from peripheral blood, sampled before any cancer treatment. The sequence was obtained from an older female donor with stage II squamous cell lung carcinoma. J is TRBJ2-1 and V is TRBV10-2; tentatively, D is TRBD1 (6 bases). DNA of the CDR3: TGCGCCAGCAGAGGGGGTCTCTCCTACAATGAGCAGTTCTTC. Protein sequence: CASRGGLSYNEQFF.